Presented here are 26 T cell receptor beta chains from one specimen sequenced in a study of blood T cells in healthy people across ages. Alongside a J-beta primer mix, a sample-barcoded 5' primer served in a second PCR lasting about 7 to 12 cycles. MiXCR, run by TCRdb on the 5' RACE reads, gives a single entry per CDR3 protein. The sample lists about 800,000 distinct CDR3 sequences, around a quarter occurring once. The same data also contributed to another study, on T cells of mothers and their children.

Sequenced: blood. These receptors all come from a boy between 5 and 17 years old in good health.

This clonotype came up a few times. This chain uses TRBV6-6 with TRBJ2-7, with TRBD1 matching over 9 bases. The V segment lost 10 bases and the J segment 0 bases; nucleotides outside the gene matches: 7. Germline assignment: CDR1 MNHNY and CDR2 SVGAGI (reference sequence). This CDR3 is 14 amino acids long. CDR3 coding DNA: TGTGCCACTCCTACGGGACAGGGCTCCTACGAGCAGTACTTC. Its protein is CATPTGQGSYEQYF.

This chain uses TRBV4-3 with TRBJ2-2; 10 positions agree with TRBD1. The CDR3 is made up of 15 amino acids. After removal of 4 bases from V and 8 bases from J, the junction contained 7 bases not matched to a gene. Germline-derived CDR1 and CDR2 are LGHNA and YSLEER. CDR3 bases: TGCGCCAGCAGCCCCGGGACAGGGGAGTCGGGGGAGCTGTTTTTT. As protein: CASSPGTGESGELFF.

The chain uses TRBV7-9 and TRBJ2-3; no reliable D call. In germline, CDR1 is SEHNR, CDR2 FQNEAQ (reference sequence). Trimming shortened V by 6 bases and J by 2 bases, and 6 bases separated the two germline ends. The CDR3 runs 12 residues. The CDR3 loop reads CASRSYTDTQYF. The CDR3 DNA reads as TGTGCCAGCAGATCGTACACAGATACGCAGTATTTT.

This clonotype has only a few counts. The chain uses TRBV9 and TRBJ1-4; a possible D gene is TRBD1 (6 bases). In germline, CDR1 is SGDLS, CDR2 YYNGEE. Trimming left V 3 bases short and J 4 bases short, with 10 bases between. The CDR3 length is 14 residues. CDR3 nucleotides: TGTGCCAGCAGCGAGACAGGTTATAATGAAAAACTGTTTTTT. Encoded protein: CASSETGYNEKLFF.

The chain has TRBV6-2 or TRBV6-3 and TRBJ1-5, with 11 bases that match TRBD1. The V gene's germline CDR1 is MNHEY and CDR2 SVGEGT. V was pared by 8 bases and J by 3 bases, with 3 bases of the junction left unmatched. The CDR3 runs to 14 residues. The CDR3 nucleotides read TGTGCCAGCTGGGACAGGGGGATCAATCAGCCCCAGCATTTT. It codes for CASWDRGINQPQHF.

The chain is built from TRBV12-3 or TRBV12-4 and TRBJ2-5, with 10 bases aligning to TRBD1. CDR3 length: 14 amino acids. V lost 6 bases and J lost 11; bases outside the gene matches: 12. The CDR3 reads CASRSSGTGVEQYF. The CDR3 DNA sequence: TGTGCCAGCAGGTCCTCCGGGACAGGGGTTGAGCAGTACTTC.

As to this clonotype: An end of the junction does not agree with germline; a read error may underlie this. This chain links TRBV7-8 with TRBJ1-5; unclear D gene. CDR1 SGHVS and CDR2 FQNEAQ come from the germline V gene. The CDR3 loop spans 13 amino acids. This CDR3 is CTSCRLGNQPQHF. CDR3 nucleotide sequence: TGTACCAGTTGTCGGCTGGGCAATCAGCCCCAGCATTTT.

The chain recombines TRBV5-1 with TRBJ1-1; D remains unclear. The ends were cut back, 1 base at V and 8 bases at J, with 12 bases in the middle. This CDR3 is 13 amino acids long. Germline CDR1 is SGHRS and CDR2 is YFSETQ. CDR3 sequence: CASSLNGNGEAFF. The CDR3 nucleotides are TGCGCCAGCAGCTTGAATGGGAACGGAGAAGCTTTCTTT.

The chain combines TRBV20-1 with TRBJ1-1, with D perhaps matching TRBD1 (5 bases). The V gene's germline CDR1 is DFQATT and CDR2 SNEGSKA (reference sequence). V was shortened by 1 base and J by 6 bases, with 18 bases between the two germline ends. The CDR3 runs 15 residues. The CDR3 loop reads CSARGRAEGRSEAFF. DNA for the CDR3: TGCAGTGCTAGAGGGCGGGCGGAGGGGAGGTCTGAAGCTTTCTTT.

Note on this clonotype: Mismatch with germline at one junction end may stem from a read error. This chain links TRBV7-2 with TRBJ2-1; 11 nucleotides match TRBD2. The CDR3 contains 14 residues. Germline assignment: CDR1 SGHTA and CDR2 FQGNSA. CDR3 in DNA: TGTGCCAGCAGGCTAGCGGGAGGAGACAATGGGCAGTTCTTC. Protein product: CASRLAGGDNGQFF.

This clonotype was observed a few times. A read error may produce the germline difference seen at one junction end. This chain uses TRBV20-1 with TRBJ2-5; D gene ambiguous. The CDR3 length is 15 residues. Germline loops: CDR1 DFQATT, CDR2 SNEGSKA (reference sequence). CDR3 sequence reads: CSAGDVTKPQETQYF. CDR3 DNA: TGCAGTGCTGGAGATGTGACCAAACCCCAAGAGACCCAGTACTTC.

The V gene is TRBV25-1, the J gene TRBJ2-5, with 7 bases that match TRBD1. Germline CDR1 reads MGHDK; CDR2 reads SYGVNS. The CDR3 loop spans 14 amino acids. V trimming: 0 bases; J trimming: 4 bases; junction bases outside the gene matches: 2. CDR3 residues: CASSEYYRGETQYF. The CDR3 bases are TGTGCCAGCAGTGAATACTACAGGGGAGAGACCCAGTACTTC.

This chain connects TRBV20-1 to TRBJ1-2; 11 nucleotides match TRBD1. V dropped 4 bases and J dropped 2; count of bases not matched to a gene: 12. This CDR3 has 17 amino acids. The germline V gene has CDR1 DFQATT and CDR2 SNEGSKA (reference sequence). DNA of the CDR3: TGCAGTGCTATTCAACACCGGGACAGGGGGGACAACTATGGCTACACCTTC. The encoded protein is CSAIQHRDRGDNYGYTF.

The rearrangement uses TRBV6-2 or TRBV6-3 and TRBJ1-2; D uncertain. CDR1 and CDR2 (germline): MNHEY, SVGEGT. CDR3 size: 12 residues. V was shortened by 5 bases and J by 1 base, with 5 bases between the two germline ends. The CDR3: CASSEFNYGYTF. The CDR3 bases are TGTGCCAGCAGTGAATTTAACTATGGCTACACCTTC.

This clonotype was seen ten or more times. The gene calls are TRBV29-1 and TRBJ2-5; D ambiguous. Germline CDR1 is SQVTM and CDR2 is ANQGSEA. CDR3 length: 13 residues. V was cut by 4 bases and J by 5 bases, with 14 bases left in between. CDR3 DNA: TGCAGCGTTGTAGCAAGCTTGGGGGAGACCCAGTACTTC. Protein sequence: CSVVASLGETQYF.

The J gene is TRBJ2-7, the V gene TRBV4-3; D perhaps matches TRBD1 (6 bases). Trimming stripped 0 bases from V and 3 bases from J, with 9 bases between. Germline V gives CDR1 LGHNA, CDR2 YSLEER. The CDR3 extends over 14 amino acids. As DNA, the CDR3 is TGCGCCAGCAGCCAAGATCGGGGACACTACGAGCAGTACTTC. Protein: CASSQDRGHYEQYF.

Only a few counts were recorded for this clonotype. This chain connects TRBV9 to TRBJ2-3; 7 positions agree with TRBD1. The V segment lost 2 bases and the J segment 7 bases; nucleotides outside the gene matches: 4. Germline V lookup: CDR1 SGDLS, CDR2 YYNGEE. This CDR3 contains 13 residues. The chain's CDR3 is CASSVDRANTQYF. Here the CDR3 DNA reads TGTGCCAGCAGCGTCGACAGGGCAAATACGCAGTATTTT.

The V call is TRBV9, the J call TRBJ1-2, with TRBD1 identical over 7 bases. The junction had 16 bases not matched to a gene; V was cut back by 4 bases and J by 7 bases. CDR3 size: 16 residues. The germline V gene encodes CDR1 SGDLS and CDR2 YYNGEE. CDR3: CASSSTPGQKTSGYTF. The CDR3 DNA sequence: TGTGCCAGCAGCTCCACCCCGGGACAGAAAACGTCTGGCTACACCTTC.

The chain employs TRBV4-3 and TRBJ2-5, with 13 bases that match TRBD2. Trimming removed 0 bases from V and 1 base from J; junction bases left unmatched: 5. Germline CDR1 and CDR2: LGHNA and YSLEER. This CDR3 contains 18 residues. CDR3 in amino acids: CASSQELAGGLVQETQYF. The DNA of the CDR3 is TGCGCCAGCAGCCAAGAACTAGCGGGGGGGCTAGTCCAAGAGACCCAGTACTTC.

The CDR3 region has the DNA TGCGCCAGCAGCTGGGGGGACGGTACCTACGAGCAGTACTTC. This codes for CASSWGDGTYEQYF. This chain joins TRBV5-1 and TRBJ2-7; D is perhaps TRBD2 (6 bases). This CDR3 is built from 14 residues. CDR1 is SGHRS and CDR2 is YFSETQ in the germline V gene. V lost 3 bases, J lost 2 bases, and 12 bases lay in between.

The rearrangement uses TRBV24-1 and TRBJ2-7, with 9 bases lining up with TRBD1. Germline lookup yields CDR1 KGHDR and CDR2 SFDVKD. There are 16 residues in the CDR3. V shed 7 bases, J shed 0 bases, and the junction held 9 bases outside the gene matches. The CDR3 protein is CATSLSGTGSSYEQYF. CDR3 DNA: TGTGCCACCAGCCTCTCCGGGACAGGGAGCTCCTACGAGCAGTACTTC.

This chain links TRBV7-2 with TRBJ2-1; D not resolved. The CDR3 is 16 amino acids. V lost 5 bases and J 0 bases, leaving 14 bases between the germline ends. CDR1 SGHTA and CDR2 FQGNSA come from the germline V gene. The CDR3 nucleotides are TGTGCCAGCAGCCGACCACGAGCGAGCTCCTACAATGAGCAGTTCTTC. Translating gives CASSRPRASSYNEQFF. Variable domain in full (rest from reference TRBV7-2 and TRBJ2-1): GAGVSQSPSNKVTEKGKDVELRCDPISGHTALYWYRQSLGQGLEFLIYFQGNSAPDKSGLPSDRFSAERTGGSVSTLTIQRTQQEDSAVYLCASSRPRASSYNEQFFGPGTRLTVL.

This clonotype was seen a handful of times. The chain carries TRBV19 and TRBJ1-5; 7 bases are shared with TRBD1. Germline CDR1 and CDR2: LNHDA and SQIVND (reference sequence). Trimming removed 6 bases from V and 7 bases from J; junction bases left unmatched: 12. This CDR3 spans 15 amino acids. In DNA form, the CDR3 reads TGTGCCAGTAGCTGGGAAGGGGGCTTAGGGCAGCCCCAGCATTTT. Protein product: CASSWEGGLGQPQHF.

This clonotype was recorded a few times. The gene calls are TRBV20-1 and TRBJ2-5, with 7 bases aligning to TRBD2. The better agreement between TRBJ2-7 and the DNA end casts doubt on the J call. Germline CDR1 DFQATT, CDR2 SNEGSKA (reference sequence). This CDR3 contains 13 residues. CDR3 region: CSAGGGSVYEQYF. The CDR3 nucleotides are TGCAGTGCCGGTGGCGGGAGCGTCTACGAGCAGTACTTC.

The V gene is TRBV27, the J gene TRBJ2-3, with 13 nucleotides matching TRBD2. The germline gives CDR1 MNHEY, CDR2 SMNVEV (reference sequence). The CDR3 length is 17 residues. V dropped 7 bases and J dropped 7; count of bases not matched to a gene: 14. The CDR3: CASIPGTSGKVVNTQYF. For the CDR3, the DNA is TGTGCCAGCATTCCAGGGACTAGCGGGAAAGTAGTAAATACGCAGTATTTT.

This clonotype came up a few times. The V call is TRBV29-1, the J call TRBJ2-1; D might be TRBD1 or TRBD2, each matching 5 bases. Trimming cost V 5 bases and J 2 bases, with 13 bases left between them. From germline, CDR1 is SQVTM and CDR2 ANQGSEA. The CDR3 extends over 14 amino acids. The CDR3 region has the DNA TGCAGCGTTTACCCGGGACCCCCCTACAATGAGCAGTTCTTC. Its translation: CSVYPGPPYNEQFF.